This passage covers 15 T cell receptor beta chains from one sample sequenced in a study of blood T cells in healthy people across ages. Alongside a J-beta primer mix, a sample-barcoded 5' primer served in a second PCR lasting 7 to 11 cycles. TCRdb recomputed calls from the 5' RACE reads with MiXCR, one row per CDR3 protein. The table has approximately 400,000 distinct CDR3 sequences, more than 45% seen once. The specimen sequenced was blood. The origin of the receptors is a man aged 55 to 70 in good health.

The chain couples TRBV7-8 to TRBJ1-1, with a possible D match to TRBD1 (5 bases). Trimming cost V 5 bases and J 4 bases, with 11 bases left between them. This CDR3 is 13 amino acids long. The V gene's germline CDR1 is SGHVS and CDR2 FQNEAQ. CDR3 protein: CASSQTVGTEAFF. CDR3 in DNA: TGTGCCAGCAGCCAGACAGTGGGCACTGAAGCTTTCTTT.

This clonotype was seen more than once but under ten times. The chain couples TRBV12-5 to TRBJ2-1, with 8 positions matching TRBD2. Losses at the gene ends were 6 bases for V and 7 bases for J; bases not matched to a gene: 5. Germline CDR1 reads LGHNT; CDR2 reads FRNRAP. This CDR3 has 13 amino acids. The CDR3 region is CASGLAGGNEQFF. The CDR3 region has the DNA TGTGCTAGTGGCCTCGCGGGGGGTAATGAGCAGTTCTTC.

For the CDR3, the DNA is TGTGCCGGATCCAGAGAATACGGCTACGAGCAGTACTTC. It is translated as CAGSREYGYEQYF. The rearrangement uses TRBV28 and TRBJ2-4, with D uncertain. The end of the DNA is better explained by TRBJ2-7, so the J call may be wrong. This CDR3 is built from 13 residues. CDR1 and CDR2 (germline): MDHEN, SYDVKM.

The V and J genes are TRBV21-1 and TRBJ2-5; TRBD2 is the table's D call, not checked against the DNA. The DNA end is more similar to TRBJ2-7, so the J call may be wrong. TRBV21-1 is assigned pseudogene status. CDR3 length equals 16 residues. DNA of the CDR3: TGTGCCAGCAGCAAATTATCCCAATGCGGGGTTTACGAGCAGTACTTC. The encoded protein is CASSKLSQCGVYEQYF.

Only a few counts were recorded for this clonotype. The V and J genes are TRBV30 and TRBJ2-5; D call uncertain. CDR3 length: 10 residues. Per germline, CDR1 GTSNPN and CDR2 SVGIG (reference sequence). V was trimmed by 5 bases and J by 5 bases, leaving 6 bases between them. Written as DNA, the CDR3 is TGTGCCTGGGGGTGGGAGACCCAGTACTTC. This encodes CAWGWETQYF.

The chain recombines TRBV2 with TRBJ2-1, with D perhaps TRBD2 (5 bases). V lost 2 bases, J lost 4 bases, and 6 bases lay in between. Germline values: CDR1 SNHLY, CDR2 FYNNEI. This CDR3 contains 13 residues. CDR3 sequence reads: CASSEREYNEQFF. CDR3 DNA: TGTGCCAGCAGTGAAAGGGAGTACAATGAGCAGTTCTTC.

This clonotype has more than one count but fewer than ten. V is TRBV12-3 or TRBV12-4 and J is TRBJ2-2, with D perhaps assigned TRBD1 or TRBD2 (6 bases each). The CDR3 length is 15 residues. V dropped 3 bases and J dropped 1 base, with 9 bases sitting between them. CDR3: CASSFRGLNTGELFF. CDR3 in DNA: TGTGCCAGCAGTTTCCGGGGGCTGAACACCGGGGAGCTGTTTTTT.

The V gene is TRBV7-2, the J gene TRBJ2-7; 11 positions agree with TRBD2. The V gene end was trimmed by 0 bases and the J gene end by 1 base; junction bases not matched to a gene: 2. The CDR3 has 16 amino acids. Germline loops: CDR1 SGHTA, CDR2 FQGNSA. CDR3 DNA: TGTGCCAGCAGCTTAGCCGGGACTAGCGGATCCTACGAGCAGTACTTC. It translates to CASSLAGTSGSYEQYF.

This clonotype was counted only a few times. The chain links TRBV5-1 to TRBJ2-5; D possibly corresponds to TRBD1 (6 bases). The CDR3 runs 15 residues. The V end was cut by 4 bases, the J end by 11 bases, with 24 bases between. Germline V gene sequence: CDR1 SGHRS, CDR2 YFSETQ. The CDR3 spells CASSPWTASSDEQYF. DNA for the CDR3: TGCGCCAGCAGCCCATGGACAGCCTCGAGCGATGAGCAGTACTTC.

This clonotype was detected only a few times. The chain has TRBV12-3 or TRBV12-4 and TRBJ2-3, with 10 bases lining up with TRBD1. This CDR3 spans 16 amino acids. Trimming removed 5 bases from V and 4 bases from J; junction bases left unmatched: 9. DNA for the CDR3: TGTGCCAGCAGTCCACGGGACAGGGGCGGCGCAGATACGCAGTATTTT. Amino acids: CASSPRDRGGADTQYF.

This clonotype was seen a handful of times. The chain carries TRBV7-2 and TRBJ1-2; possible D gene TRBD1, 6 bases. Germline CDR1 and CDR2: SGHTA and FQGNSA. CDR3 length equals 18 residues. V was trimmed by 4 bases and J by 5 bases, leaving 26 bases between them. The DNA for the CDR3 is TGTGCCAGCAGCTCCTCCCTCGTCCGGACAGCCCAGGGGTATGGCTACACCTTC. Translating it yields CASSSSLVRTAQGYGYTF.

V and J are TRBV28 and TRBJ2-7; D remains ambiguous. CDR3 length: 15 amino acids. V lost 4 bases and J 0 bases, leaving 13 bases between the germline ends. Germline V gene data show CDR1 as MDHEN and CDR2 as SYDVKM. The CDR3, as DNA: TGTGCCAGCAGTTCGGTAGGATCTAGCTCCTACGAGCAGTACTTC. Its protein is CASSSVGSSSYEQYF. The full variable domain, rest sourced from reference TRBV28 and TRBJ2-7, is DVKVTQSSRYLVKRTGEKVFLECVQDMDHENMFWYRQDPGLGLRLIYFSYDVKMKEKGDIPEGYSVSREKKERFSLILESASTNQTSMYLCASSSVGSSSYEQYFGPGTRLTVT.

V usage is TRBV28 and J usage is TRBJ2-3; tentatively, D is TRBD2 (6 bases). The CDR3 loop spans 14 amino acids. V was shortened by 4 bases and J by 6 bases, with 14 bases between the two germline ends. CDR1 MDHEN and CDR2 SYDVKM come from the germline V gene. This CDR3 reads CASSSPTSLDTQYF. CDR3 in DNA: TGTGCCAGCAGTTCCCCGACTAGTTTGGATACGCAGTATTTT.

The chain uses TRBV29-1 and TRBJ2-7, with a tentative D call TRBD2 (6 bases). Near its end, the DNA agrees better with TRBJ2-5, so the J call may be wrong. From germline, CDR1 is SQVTM and CDR2 ANQGSEA. This CDR3 contains 13 residues. The CDR3 region has the DNA TGCAGCGTTGAACACGGGGGTAGAGAGACCCAGTACTTC. Protein product: CSVEHGGRETQYF.

This clonotype turned up a few times. V and J are TRBV7-6 and TRBJ2-1; a weak D match, TRBD2 (6 bases). Trimming pared 5 bases from V and 8 bases from J, leaving 19 bases between. Germline loops: CDR1 SGHVS, CDR2 FNYEAQ. This CDR3 has 15 residues. The CDR3 loop reads CASSPPGLNVHEQFF. The CDR3 region has the DNA TGTGCCAGCAGCCCTCCGGGACTCAATGTCCATGAGCAGTTCTTC.